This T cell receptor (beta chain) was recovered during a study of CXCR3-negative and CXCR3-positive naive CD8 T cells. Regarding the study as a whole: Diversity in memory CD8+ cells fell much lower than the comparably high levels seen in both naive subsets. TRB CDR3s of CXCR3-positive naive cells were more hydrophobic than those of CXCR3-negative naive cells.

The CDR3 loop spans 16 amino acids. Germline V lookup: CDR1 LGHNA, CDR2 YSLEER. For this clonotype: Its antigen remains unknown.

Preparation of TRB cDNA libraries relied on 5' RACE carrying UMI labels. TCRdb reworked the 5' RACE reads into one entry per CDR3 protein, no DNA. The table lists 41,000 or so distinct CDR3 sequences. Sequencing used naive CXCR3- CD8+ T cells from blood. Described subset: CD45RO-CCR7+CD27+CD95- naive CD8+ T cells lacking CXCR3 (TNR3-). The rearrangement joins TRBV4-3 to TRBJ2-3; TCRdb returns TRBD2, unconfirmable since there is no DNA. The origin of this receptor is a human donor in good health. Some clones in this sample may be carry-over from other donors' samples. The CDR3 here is CASSQDYGGATDTQYF.